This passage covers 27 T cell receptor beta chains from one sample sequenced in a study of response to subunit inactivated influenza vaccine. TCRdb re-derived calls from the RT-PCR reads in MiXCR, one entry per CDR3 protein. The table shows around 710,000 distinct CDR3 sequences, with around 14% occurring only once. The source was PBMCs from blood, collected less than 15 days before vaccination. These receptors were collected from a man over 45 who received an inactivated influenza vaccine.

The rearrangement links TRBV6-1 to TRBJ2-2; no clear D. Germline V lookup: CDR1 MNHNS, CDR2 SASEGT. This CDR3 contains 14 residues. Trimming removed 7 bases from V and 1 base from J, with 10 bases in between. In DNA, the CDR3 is TGTGCCAGCACCCTTGAAATGAACACCGGGGAGCTGTTTTTT. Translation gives CASTLEMNTGELFF.

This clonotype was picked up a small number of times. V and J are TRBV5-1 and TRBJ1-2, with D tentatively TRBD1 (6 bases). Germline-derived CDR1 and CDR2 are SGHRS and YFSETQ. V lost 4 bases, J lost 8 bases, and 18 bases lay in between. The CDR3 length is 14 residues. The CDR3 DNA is TGCGCCAGCAGCCCCGACAGGACTCTCCAAGGCTACACCTTC. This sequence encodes CASSPDRTLQGYTF.

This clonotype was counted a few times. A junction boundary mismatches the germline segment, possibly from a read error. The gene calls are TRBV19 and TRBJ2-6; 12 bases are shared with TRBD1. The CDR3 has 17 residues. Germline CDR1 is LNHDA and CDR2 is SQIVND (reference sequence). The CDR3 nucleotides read TGTGCCAGTAGTGATGGGACAGGGGGCGCTGGGACCAACGTCCTGACTTTC. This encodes CASSDGTGGAGTNVLTF.

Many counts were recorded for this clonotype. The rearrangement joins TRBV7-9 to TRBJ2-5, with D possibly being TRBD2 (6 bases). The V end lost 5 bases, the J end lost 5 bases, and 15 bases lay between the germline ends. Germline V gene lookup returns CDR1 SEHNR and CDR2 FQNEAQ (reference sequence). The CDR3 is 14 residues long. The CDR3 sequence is CASSQMGREETQYF. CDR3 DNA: TGTGCCAGCAGCCAAATGGGCCGGGAGGAGACCCAGTACTTC.

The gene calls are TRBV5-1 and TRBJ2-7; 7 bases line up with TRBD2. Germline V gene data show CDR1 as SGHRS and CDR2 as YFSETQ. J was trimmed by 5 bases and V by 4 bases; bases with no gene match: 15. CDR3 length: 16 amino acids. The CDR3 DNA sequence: TGCGCCAGCAGCGCTTCCAGGACTAGTTCGTTGGACGAGCAGTACTTC. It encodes CASSASRTSSLDEQYF.

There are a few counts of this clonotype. CDR3 loop: CASSSLPGYQETQYF. The CDR3, as DNA: TGTGCCAGCAGCTCCCTCCCAGGGTATCAGGAGACCCAGTACTTC. The rearrangement uses TRBV7-2 and TRBJ2-5; D is perhaps TRBD1 (5 bases). The V end was cut by 4 bases, the J end by 5 bases, with 17 bases between. This CDR3 contains 15 residues. Germline CDR1 and CDR2: SGHTA and FQGNSA.

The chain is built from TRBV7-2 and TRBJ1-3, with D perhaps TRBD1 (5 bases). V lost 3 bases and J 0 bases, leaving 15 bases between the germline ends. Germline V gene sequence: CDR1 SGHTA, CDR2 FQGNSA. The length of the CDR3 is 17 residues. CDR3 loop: CASSFPSLRGSGNTIYF. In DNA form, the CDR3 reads TGTGCCAGCAGCTTCCCCTCGCTGAGGGGCTCTGGAAACACCATATATTTT.

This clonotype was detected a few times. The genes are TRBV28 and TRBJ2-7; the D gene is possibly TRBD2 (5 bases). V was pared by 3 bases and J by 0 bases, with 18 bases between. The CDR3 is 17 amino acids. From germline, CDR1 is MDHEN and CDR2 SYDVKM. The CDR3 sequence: CASSFPVGRLSSYEQYF. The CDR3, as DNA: TGTGCCAGCAGTTTCCCCGTGGGGAGACTGAGCTCCTACGAGCAGTACTTC.

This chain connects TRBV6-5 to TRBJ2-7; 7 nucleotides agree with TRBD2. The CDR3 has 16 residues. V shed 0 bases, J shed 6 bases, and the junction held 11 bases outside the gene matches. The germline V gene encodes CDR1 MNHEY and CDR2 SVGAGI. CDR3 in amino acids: CASSYSGTKPTGEQYF. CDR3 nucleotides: TGTGCCAGCAGTTACTCCGGGACTAAACCTACCGGCGAGCAGTACTTC.

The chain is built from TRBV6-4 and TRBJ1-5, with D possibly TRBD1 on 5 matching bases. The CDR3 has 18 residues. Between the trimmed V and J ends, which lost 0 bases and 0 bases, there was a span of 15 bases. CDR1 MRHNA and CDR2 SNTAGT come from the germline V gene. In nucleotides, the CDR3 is TGTGCCAGCAGTGACTCACGAATTGAGGGGTATAGCAATCAGCCCCAGCATTTT. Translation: CASSDSRIEGYSNQPQHF.

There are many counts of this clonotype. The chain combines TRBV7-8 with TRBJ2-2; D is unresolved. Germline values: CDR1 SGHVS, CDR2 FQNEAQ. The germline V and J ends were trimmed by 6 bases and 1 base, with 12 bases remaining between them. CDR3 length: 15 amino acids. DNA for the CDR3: TGTGCCAGCAGAAACCTACCCGAGAACACCGGGGAGCTGTTTTTT. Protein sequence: CASRNLPENTGELFF.

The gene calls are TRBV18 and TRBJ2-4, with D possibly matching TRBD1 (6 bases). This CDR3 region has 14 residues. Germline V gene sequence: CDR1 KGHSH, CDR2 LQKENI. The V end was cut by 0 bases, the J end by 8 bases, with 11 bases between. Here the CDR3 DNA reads TGTGCCAGCTCACCACCCATCCAGGGGCACATTCAGTACTTC. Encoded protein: CASSPPIQGHIQYF.

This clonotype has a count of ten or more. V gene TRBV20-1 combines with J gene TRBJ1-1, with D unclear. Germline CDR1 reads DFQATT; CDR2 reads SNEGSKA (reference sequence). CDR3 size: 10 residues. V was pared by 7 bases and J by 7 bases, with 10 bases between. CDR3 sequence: CSVRTVEAFF. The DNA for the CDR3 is TGCAGTGTTAGGACGGTTGAAGCTTTCTTT.

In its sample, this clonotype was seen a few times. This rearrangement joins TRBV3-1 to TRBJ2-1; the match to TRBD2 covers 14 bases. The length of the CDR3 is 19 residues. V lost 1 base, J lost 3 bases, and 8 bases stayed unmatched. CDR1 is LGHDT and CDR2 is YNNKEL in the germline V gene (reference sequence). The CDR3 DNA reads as TGTGCCAGCAGCCAAGTACCCGGGACTAGCGGGAGAGACTACAATGAGCAGTTCTTC. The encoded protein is CASSQVPGTSGRDYNEQFF.

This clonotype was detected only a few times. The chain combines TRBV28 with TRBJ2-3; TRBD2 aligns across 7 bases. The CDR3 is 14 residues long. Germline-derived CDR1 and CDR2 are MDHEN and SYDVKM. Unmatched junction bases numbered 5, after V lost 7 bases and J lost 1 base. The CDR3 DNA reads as TGTGCCAGCAAAGCGGGGATTCGCACAGATACGCAGTATTTT. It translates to CASKAGIRTDTQYF.

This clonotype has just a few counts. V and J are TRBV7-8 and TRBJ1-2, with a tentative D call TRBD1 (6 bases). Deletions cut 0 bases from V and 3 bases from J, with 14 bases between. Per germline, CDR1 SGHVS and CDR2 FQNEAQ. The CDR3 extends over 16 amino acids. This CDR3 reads CASSLASRGSDYGYTF. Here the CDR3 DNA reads TGTGCCAGCAGCTTAGCGTCAAGGGGGTCGGACTATGGCTACACCTTC.

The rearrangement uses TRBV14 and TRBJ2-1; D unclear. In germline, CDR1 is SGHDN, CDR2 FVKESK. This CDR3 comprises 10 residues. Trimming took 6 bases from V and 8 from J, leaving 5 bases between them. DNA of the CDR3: TGTGCCAGCAGGATCGATGAGCAGTTCTTC. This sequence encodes CASRIDEQFF.

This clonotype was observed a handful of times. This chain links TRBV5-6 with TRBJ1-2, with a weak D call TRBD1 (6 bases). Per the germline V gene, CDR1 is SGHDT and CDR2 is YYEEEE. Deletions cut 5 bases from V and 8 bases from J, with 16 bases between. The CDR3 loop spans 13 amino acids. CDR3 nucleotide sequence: TGTGCCAGCAGACCGGACAGAAGTCAAGGCTACACCTTC. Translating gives CASRPDRSQGYTF.

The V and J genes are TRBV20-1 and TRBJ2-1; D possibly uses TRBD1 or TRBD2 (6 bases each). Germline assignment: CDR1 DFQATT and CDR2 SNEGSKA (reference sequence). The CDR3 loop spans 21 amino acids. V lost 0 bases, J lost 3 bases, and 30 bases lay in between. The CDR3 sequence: CSARDKGELSGPPSFYNEQFF. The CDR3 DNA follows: TGCAGTGCTAGAGATAAGGGGGAACTAAGCGGGCCGCCCTCTTTCTACAATGAGCAGTTCTTC.

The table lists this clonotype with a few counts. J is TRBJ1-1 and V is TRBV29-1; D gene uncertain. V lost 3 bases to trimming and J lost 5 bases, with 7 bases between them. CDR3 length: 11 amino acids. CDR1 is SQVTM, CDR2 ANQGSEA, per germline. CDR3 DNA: TGCAGCGTTGATTGGAGAACTGAAGCTTTCTTT. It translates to CSVDWRTEAFF.

The CDR3 region is CATSDRSQSLSYNEQFF. CDR3 nucleotide sequence: TGTGCCACCAGTGATCGTAGCCAGAGCCTCTCCTACAATGAGCAGTTCTTC. The V and J genes are TRBV24-1 and TRBJ2-1; D gene uncertain. V shed 3 bases and J shed 0 bases, with 14 bases lying between them. The CDR3 length is 17 residues. CDR1 KGHDR and CDR2 SFDVKD come from the germline V gene.

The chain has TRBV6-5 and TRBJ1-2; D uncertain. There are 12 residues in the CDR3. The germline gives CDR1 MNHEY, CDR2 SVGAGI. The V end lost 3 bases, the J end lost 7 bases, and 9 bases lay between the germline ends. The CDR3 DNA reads TGTGCCAGCAGTTATAGTGCGGGTGGCTACACCTTC. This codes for CASSYSAGGYTF.

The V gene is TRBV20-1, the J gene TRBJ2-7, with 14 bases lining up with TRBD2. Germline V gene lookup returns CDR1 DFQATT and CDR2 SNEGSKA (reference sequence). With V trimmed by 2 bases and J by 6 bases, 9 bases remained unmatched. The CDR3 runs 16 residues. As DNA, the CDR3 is TGCAGTGCTAGATACTCCGGGACTAGCGGGAGCGGCGAGCAGTACTTC. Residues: CSARYSGTSGSGEQYF.

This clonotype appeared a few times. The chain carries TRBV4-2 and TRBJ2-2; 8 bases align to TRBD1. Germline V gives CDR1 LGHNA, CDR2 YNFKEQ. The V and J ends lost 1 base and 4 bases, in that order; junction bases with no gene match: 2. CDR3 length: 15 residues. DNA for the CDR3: TGTGCCAGCAGCCAAGGGGACAGGCTCACCGGGGAGCTGTTTTTT. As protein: CASSQGDRLTGELFF.

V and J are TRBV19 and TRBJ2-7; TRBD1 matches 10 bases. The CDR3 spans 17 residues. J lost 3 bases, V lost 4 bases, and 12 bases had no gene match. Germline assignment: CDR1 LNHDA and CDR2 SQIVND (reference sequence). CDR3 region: CASSTKTGGITIYEQYF. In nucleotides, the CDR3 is TGTGCCAGTAGTACCAAGACAGGGGGCATTACGATCTACGAGCAGTACTTC. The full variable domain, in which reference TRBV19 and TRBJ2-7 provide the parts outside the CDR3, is DGGITQSPKYLFRKEGQNVTLSCEQNLNHDAMYWYRQDPGQGLRLIYYSQIVNDFQKGDIAEGYSVSREKKESFPLTVTSAQKNPTAFYLCASSTKTGGITIYEQYFGPGTRLTVT.

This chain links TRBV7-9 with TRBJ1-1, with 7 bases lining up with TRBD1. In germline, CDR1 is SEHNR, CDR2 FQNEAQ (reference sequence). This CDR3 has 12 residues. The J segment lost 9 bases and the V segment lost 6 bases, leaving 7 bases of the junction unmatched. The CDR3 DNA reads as TGTGCCAGCAGGGCCACAGGGGCTAAAGCTTTCTTT. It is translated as CASRATGAKAFF.

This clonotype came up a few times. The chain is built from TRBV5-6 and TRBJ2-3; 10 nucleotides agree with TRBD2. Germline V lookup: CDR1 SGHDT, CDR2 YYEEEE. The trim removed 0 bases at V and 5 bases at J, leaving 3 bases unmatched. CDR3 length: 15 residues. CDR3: CASSLALAGRDTQYF. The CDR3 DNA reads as TGTGCCAGCAGCTTGGCACTAGCGGGGAGAGATACGCAGTATTTT.